Listed below are T cell receptor beta chains from one sample, sequenced in a study of T cells after posttransplantation cyclophosphamide. Clones were sequenced by immunoSEQ multiplex PCR, and TCRdb holds only the in-frame ones, with some missing. The sample records about 22,000 clones, 89% being singletons. This specimen was PBMCs, taken after an allogeneic stem cell transplant with a calcineurin inhibitor and methotrexate. The receptor source for this set is a female patient aged 50 to 65 who received an allogeneic stem cell transplant from an unrelated donor, was CMV-positive, and had chronic GVHD only. Part of the T cell pool may stem from the graft donor. CDR3s include the opening cysteine and the closing phenylalanine or tryptophan. D genes are given only for firm matches. Size values are once, few and many counts, or a class for expanded clones, and some rows have none.

abundance: -
v_gene: TRBV7-3
j_gene: TRBJ2-1
d_gene: TRBD2
CDR3nt: TGTGCCAGCAGTGTAGCGGGAGATTCGCACAATGAGCAGTTCTTC
CDR3aa: CASSVAGDSHNEQFF

abundance: -
v_gene: TRBV28
j_gene: TRBJ2-2
d_gene: TRBD1
CDR3nt: TGTGCCAGCAGTTTTCGGACAGGGCGAACCGGGGAGCTGTTTTTT
CDR3aa: CASSFRTGRTGELFF

abundance: -
v_gene: TRBV27
j_gene: TRBJ2-7
d_gene: -
CDR3nt: TGTGCCAGCAGTTTCGGGGTGCGCAGGGGCGACGAGCAGTACTTC
CDR3aa: CASSFGVRRGDEQYF

abundance: -
v_gene: TRBV5-1
j_gene: TRBJ2-2
d_gene: TRBD2
CDR3nt: TGCGCCAGCAGGTCGGATGTTGCGGGAGTGGGCACCGGGGAGCTGTTTTTT
CDR3aa: CASRSDVAGVGTGELFF

abundance: -
v_gene: TRBV19
j_gene: TRBJ2-1
d_gene: TRBD2
CDR3nt: TGTGCCAGTAGTGGGGGGACTAGCGGCCTCATAGGGCAGTTCTTC
CDR3aa: CASSGGTSGLIGQFF

abundance: once
v_gene: TRBV12-5
j_gene: TRBJ2-1
d_gene: -
CDR3nt: TGTGCTAGTGGTTTGGTTGGCCAAAGCGGGAATGAGCAGTTCTTC
CDR3aa: CASGLVGQSGNEQFF

abundance: -
v_gene: TRBV19
j_gene: TRBJ2-5
d_gene: TRBD2
CDR3nt: TGTGCCAGTAGCTCCGCACCGGGACTAGCGGGAGGGGGTGGAGAGACCCAGTACTTC
CDR3aa: CASSSAPGLAGGGGETQYF

abundance: once
v_gene: TRBV27
j_gene: TRBJ2-1
d_gene: TRBD2
CDR3nt: TGTGCCAGCAGTTCCACTAGCGGGAGAATCGACAATGAGCAGTTCTTC
CDR3aa: CASSSTSGRIDNEQFF

abundance: -
v_gene: TRBV19
j_gene: TRBJ2-3
d_gene: -
CDR3nt: TGTGCCAGTAGAGATCGGGGTTCCCTCACAGATACGCAGTATTTT
CDR3aa: CASRDRGSLTDTQYF

abundance: -
v_gene: TRBV27
j_gene: TRBJ2-1
d_gene: TRBD2
CDR3nt: TGTGCCAGCAGTTCCCTTAGCGGGAGCGGATCCTACAATGAGCAGTTCTTC
CDR3aa: CASSSLSGSGSYNEQFF

abundance: -
v_gene: TRBV15
j_gene: TRBJ1-1
d_gene: TRBD1
CDR3nt: TGTGCCACCAGCAACTGGGGGGCGGCAGGGGGAGCTTTCTTT
CDR3aa: CATSNWGAAGGAFF